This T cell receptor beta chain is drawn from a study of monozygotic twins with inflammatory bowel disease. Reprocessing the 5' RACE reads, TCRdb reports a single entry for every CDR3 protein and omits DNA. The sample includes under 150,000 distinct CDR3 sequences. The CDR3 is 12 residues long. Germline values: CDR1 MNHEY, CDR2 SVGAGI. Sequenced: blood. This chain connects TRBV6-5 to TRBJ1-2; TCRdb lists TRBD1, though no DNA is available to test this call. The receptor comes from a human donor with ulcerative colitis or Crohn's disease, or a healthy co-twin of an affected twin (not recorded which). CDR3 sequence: CASSRDDYGYTF.